This T cell receptor beta chain was sequenced in a study of T cell changes during pregnancy in multiple sclerosis. The protocol was immunoSEQ multiplex PCR, while the TCRdb copy is restricted to in-frame clones and leaves out a portion. Of fewer than 60,000 clones in the sample, more than 75% were seen once. The CDR3 has 13 amino acids. Germline V CDR1 and CDR2: MNHEY, SVGAGI. The V and J ends lost 2 bases and 4 bases respectively, with 6 bases between them. This chain joins TRBV6-5 and TRBJ2-1; D is unclear. The sequenced sample was peripheral blood, obtained in the second trimester of pregnancy. The receptor was derived from a female donor with multiple sclerosis, enrolled in a pregnancy study. CDR3 in DNA: TGTGCCAGCAGTTACGGGCAGTACAATGAGCAGTTCTTC. This sequence encodes CASSYGQYNEQFF.